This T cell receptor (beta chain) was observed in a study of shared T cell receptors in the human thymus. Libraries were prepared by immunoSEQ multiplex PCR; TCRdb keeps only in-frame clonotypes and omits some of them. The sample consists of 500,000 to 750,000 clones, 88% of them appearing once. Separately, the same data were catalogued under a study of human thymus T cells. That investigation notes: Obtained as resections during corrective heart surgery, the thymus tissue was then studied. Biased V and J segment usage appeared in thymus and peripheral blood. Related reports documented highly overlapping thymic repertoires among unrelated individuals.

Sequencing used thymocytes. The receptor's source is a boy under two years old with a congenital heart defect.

The CDR3 reads CASLDLEGGYQPQHF. In nucleotides, the CDR3 is TGTGCCAGCCTGGACCTCGAAGGGGGCTATCAGCCCCAGCATTTT. The chain is built from TRBV6-8 and TRBJ1-5; 7 positions agree with TRBD1. The germline V gene has CDR1 MNHGY and CDR2 SAAAGT. After removal of 8 bases from V and 5 bases from J, the junction contained 12 bases not matched to a gene. This CDR3 is 15 amino acids long.